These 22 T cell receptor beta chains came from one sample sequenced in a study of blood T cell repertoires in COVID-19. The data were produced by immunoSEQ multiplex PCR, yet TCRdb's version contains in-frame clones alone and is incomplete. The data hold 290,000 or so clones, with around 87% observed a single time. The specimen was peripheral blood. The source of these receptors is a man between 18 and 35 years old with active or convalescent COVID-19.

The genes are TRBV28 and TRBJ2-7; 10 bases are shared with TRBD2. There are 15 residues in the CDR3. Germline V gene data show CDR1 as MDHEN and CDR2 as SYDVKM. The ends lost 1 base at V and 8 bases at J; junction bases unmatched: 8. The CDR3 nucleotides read TGTGCCAGCAGTTTATCGGTACTAGCGGGACGGAAGCAGTACTTC. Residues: CASSLSVLAGRKQYF.

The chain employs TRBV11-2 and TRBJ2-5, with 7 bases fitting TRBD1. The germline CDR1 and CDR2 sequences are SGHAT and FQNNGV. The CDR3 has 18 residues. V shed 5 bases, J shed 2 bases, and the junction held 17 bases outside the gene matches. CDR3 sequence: CASSQPVVGQADQETQYF. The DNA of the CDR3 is TGTGCCAGCAGCCAGCCGGTGGTCGGACAGGCGGATCAAGAGACCCAGTACTTC.

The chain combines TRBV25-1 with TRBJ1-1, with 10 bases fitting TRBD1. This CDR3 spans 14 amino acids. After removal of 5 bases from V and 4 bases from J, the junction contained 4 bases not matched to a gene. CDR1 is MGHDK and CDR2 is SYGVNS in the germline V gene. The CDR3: CASSSWTGGTEAFF. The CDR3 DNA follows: TGTGCCAGCAGTTCATGGACAGGGGGCACTGAAGCTTTCTTT.

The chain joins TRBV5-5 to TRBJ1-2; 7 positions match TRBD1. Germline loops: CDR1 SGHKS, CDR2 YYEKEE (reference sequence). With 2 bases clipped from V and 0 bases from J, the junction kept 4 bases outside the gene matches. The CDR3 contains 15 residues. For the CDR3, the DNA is TGTGCCAGCAGCTTCTACAGGGGTCCTAACTATGGCTACACCTTC. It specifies CASSFYRGPNYGYTF.

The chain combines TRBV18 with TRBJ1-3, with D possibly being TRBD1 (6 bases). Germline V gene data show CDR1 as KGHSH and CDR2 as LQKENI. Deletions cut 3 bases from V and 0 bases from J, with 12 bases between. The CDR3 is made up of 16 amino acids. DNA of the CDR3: TGTGCCAGCTCACCCAGGACAGAATCCTCTGGAAACACCATATATTTT. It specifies CASSPRTESSGNTIYF.

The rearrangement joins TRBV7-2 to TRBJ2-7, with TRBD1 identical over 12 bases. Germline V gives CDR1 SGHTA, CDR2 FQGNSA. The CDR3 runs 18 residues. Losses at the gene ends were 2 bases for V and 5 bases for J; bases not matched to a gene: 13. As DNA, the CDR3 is TGTGCCAGCAGCTTAAATTATGGAGGGGGGACAGGGGGCCACGAGCAGTACTTC. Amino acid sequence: CASSLNYGGGTGGHEQYF.

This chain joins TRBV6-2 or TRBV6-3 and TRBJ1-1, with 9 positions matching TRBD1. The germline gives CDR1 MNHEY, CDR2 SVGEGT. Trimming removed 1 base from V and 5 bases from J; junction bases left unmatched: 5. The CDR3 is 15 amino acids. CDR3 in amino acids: CASSYWGQGLTEAFF. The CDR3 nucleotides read TGTGCCAGCAGTTACTGGGGACAGGGATTGACTGAAGCTTTCTTT.

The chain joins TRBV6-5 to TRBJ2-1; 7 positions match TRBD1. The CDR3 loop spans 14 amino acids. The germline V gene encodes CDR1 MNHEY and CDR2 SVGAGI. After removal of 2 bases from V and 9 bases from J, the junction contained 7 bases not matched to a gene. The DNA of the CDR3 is TGTGCCAGCAGTTACAGTGAGGGGGCGAGTGAGCAGTTCTTC. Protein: CASSYSEGASEQFF.

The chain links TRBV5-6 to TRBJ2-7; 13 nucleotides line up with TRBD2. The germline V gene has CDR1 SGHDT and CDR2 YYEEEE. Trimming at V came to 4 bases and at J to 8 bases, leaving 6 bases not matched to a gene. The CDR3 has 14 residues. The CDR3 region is CASSLEGLAGKQYF. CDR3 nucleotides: TGTGCCAGCAGCCTAGAGGGACTAGCGGGGAAGCAGTACTTC.

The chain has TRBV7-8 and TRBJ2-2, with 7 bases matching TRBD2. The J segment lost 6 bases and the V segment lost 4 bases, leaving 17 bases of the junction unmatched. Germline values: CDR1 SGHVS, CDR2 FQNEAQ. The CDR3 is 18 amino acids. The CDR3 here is CASSSTTLGGYSPGELFF. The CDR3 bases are TGTGCCAGCAGCTCTACCACTTTGGGGGGGTATAGTCCCGGGGAGCTGTTTTTT.

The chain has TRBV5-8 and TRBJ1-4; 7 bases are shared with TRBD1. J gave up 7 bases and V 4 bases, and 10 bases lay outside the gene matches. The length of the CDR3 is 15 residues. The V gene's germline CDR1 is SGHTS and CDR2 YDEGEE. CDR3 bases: TGTGCCAGCAGCCCCTGGGCAGGGGGAATTGAAAAACTGTTTTTT. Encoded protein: CASSPWAGGIEKLFF.

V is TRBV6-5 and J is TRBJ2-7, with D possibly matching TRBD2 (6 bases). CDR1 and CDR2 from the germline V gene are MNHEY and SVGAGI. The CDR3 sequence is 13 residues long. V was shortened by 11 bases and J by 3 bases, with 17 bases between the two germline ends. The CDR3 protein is CAGGRTMYYEQYF. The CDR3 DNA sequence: TGTGCCGGGGGGAGGACGATGTACTACGAGCAGTACTTC.

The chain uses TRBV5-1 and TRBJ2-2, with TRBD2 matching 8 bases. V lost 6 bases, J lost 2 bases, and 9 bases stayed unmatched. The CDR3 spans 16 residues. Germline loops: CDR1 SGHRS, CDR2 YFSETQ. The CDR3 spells CASKTTSGVNTGELFF. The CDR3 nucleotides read TGCGCCAGCAAAACTACTAGCGGAGTTAACACCGGGGAGCTGTTTTTT.

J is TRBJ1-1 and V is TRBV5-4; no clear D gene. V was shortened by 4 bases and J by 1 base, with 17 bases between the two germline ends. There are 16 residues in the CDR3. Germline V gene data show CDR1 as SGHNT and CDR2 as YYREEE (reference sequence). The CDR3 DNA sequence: TGTGCCAGCAGCGGGAGGCGGGGAACTGAGAACACTGAAGCTTTCTTT. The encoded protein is CASSGRRGTENTEAFF.

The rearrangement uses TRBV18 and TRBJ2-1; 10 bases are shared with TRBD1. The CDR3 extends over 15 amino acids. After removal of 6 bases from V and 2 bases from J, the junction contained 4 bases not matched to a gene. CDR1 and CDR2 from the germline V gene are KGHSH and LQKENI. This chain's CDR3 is CASSLTGGAYNEQFF. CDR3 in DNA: TGTGCCAGCTCCCTGACAGGGGGCGCCTACAATGAGCAGTTCTTC.

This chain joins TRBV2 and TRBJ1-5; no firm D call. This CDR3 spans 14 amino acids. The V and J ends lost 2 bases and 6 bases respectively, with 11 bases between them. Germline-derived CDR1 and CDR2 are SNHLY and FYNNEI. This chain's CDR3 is CASSERVTSQPQHF. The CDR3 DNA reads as TGTGCCAGCAGTGAACGGGTGACGAGTCAGCCCCAGCATTTT.

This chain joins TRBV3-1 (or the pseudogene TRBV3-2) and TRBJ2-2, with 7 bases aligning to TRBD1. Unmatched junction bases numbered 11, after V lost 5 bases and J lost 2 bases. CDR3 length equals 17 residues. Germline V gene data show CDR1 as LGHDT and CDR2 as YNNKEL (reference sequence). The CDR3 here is CASSTMTGKINTGELFF. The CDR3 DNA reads TGTGCCAGCAGCACAATGACAGGGAAAATAAACACCGGGGAGCTGTTTTTT.

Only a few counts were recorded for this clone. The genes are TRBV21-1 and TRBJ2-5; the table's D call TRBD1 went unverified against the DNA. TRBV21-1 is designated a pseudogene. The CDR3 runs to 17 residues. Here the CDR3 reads CASSKGRGGPKGETQYF. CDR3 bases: TGTGCCAGCAGCAAAGGTCGAGGGGGCCCCAAGGGAGAGACCCAGTACTTC.

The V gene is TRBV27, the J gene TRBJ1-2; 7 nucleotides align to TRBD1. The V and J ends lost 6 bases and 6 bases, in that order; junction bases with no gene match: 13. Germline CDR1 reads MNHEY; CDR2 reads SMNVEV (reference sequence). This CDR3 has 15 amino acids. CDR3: CASSLQDRAVDGYTF. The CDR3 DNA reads TGTGCCAGCAGCCTTCAAGACAGGGCAGTCGATGGCTACACCTTC.

CDR3 in amino acids: CASSGGGQDTQYF. In DNA, the CDR3 is TGTGCCAGCAGCGGGGGGGGTCAAGATACGCAGTATTTT. The J gene is TRBJ2-3, the V gene TRBV7-2, with 7 bases fitting TRBD2. This CDR3 contains 13 residues. V lost 5 bases and J lost 5; bases outside the gene matches: 4. Germline loops: CDR1 SGHTA, CDR2 FQGNSA. The full variable domain, in which reference TRBV7-2 and TRBJ2-3 provide the parts outside the CDR3, is GAGVSQSPSNKVTEKGKDVELRCDPISGHTALYWYRQSLGQGLEFLIYFQGNSAPDKSGLPSDRFSAERTGGSVSTLTIQRTQQEDSAVYLCASSGGGQDTQYFGPGTRLTVL.

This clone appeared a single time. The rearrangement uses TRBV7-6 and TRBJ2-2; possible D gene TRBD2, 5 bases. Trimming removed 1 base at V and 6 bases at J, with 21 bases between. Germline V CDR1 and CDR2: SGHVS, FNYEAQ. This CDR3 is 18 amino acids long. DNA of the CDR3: TGTGCCAGCAGCTTAGATTCGTCCGGCCAAACGAGGGCCGGGGAGCTGTTTTTT. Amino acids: CASSLDSSGQTRAGELFF.

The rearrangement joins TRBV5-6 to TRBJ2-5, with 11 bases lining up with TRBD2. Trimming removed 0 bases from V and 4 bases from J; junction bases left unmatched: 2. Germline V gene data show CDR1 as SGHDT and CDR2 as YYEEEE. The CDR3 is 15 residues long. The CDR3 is CASSLGLAGPETQYF. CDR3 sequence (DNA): TGTGCCAGCAGCTTGGGACTAGCGGGGCCAGAGACCCAGTACTTC.